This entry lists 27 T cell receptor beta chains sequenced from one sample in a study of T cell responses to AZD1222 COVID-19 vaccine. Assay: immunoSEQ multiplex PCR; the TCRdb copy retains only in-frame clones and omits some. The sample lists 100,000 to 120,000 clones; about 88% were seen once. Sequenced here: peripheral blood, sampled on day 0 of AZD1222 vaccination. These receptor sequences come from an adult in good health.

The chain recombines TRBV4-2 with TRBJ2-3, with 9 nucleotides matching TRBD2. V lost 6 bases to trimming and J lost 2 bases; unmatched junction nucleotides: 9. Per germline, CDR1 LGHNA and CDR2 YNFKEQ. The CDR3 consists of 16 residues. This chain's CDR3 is CASRLGTSRNTDTQYF. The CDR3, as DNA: TGTGCCAGCAGGCTGGGGACTAGCAGAAACACAGATACGCAGTATTTT.

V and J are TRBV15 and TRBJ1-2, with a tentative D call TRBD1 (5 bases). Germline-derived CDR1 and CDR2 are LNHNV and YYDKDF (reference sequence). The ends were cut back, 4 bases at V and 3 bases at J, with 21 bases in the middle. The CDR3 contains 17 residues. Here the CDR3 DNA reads TGTGCCACCAGCAAGGGACCAGAGACGCTAATTGACTATGGCTACACCTTC. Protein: CATSKGPETLIDYGYTF.

This CDR3 reads CASSLRPDEQYF. CDR3 nucleotide sequence: TGCGCCAGCAGCTTGAGGCCTGACGAGCAGTACTTC. The chain is built from TRBV5-1 and TRBJ2-7; no clear D. The CDR3 is made up of 12 amino acids. V was clipped by 1 base and J by 5 bases, with 7 bases between them. The germline gives CDR1 SGHRS, CDR2 YFSETQ.

CDR3 sequence (DNA): TGTGCCAGCAGCGCCTCGACAGGGCCGGGGCCCCAGCATTTT. Encoded protein: CASSASTGPGPQHF. The chain has TRBV11-2 and TRBJ1-5; the match to TRBD1 covers 7 bases. V was pared by 5 bases and J by 9 bases, with 10 bases of the junction left unmatched. CDR1 SGHAT and CDR2 FQNNGV come from the germline V gene. This CDR3 spans 14 amino acids.

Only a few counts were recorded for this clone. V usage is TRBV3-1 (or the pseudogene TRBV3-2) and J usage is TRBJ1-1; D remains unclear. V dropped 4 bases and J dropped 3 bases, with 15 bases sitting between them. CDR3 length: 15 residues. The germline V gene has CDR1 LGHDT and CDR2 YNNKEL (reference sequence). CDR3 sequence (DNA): TGTGCCAGCAGCCGTCAATCGGACGTGGACACTGAAGCTTTCTTT. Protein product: CASSRQSDVDTEAFF.

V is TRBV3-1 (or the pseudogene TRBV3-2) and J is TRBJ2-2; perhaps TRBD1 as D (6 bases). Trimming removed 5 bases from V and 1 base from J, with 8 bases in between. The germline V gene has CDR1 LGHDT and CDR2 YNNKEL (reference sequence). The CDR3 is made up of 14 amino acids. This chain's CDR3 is CASSRGQNTGELFF. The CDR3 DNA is TGTGCCAGCAGCAGGGGACAGAACACCGGGGAGCTGTTTTTT.

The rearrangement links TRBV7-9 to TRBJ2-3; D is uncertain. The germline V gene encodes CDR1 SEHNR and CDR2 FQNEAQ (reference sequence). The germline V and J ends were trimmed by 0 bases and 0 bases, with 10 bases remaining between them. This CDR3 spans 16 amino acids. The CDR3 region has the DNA TGTGCCAGCAGCTTAGCGCGAGGAATTAGCACAGATACGCAGTATTTT. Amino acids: CASSLARGISTDTQYF.

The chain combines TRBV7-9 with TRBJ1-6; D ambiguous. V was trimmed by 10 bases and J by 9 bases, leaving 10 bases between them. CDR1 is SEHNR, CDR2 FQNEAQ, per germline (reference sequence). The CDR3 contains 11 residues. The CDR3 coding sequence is TGTGCCACCACCGGAGGTTCACCCCTCCACTTT. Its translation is CATTGGSPLHF.

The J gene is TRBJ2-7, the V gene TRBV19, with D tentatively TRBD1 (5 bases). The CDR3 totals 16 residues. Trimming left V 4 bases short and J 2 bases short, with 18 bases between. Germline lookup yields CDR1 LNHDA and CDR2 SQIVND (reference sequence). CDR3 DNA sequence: TGTGCCAGTAGTAACCCCAGCTTGACCAGGGCCTACGAGCAGTACTTC. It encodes CASSNPSLTRAYEQYF.

CDR3 region: CASSGTGPMNTEAFF. CDR3 nucleotides: TGTGCCAGCTCAGGGACAGGGCCCATGAACACTGAAGCTTTCTTT. This chain uses TRBV18 with TRBJ1-1, with TRBD1 matching 9 bases. J gave up 0 bases and V 5 bases, and 4 bases lay outside the gene matches. This CDR3 is 15 amino acids long. Germline V gene sequence: CDR1 KGHSH, CDR2 LQKENI.

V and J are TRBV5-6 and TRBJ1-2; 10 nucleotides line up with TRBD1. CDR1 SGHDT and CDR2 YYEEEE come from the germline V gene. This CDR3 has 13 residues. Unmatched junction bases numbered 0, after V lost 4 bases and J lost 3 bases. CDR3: CASSGQGDYGYTF. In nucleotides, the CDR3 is TGTGCCAGCAGCGGACAGGGGGACTATGGCTACACCTTC.

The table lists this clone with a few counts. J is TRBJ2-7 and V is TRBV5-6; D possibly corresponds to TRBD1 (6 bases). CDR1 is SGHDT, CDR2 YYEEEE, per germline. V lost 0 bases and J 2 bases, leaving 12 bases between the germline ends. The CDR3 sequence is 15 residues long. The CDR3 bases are TGTGCCAGCAGCTTGGCGGGCAGGGGTCCCTACGAGCAGTACTTC. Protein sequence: CASSLAGRGPYEQYF.

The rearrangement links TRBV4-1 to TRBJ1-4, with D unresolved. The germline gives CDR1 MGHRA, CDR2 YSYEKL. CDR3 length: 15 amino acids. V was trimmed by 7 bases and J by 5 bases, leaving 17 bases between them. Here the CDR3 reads CASTRSTVVNEKLFF. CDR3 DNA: TGCGCCAGCACCCGGAGTACCGTTGTGAATGAAAAACTGTTTTTT.

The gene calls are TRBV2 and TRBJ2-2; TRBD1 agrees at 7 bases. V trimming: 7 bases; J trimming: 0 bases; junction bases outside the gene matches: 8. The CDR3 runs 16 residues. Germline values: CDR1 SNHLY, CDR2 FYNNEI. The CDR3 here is CASIRDSHANTGELFF. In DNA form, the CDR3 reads TGTGCCAGCATCAGGGACAGCCACGCGAACACCGGGGAGCTGTTTTTT. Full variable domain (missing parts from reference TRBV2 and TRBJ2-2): EPEVTQTPSHQVTQMGQEVILRCVPISNHLYFYWYRQILGQKVEFLVSFYNNEISEKSEIFDDQFSVERPDGSNFTLKIRSTKLEDSAMYFCASIRDSHANTGELFFGEGSRLTVL.

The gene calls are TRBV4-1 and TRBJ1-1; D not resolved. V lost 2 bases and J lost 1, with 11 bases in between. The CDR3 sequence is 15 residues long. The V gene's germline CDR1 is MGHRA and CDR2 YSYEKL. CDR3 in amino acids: CASSQMVLGNTEAFF. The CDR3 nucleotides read TGCGCCAGCAGCCAAATGGTCTTGGGGAACACTGAAGCTTTCTTT.

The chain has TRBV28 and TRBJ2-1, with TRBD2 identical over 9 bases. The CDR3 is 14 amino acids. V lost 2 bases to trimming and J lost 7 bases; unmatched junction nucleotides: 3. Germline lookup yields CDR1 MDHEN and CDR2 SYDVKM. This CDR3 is CASSLAGGLNEQFF. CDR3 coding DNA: TGTGCCAGCAGTTTAGCGGGAGGGTTAAATGAGCAGTTCTTC.

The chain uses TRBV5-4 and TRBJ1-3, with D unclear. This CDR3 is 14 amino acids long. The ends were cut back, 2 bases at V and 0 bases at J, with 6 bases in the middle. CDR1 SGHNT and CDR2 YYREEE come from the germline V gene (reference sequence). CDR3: CASSFDSSGNTIYF. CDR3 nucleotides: TGTGCCAGCAGCTTTGATAGCTCTGGAAACACCATATATTTT.

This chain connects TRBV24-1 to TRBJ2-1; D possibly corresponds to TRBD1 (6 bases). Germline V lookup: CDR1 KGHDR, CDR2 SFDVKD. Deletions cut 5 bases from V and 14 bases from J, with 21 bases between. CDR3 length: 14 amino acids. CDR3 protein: CATSGGLPRGHKFF. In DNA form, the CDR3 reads TGTGCCACCAGTGGAGGGTTACCCAGGGGTCACAAGTTCTTC.

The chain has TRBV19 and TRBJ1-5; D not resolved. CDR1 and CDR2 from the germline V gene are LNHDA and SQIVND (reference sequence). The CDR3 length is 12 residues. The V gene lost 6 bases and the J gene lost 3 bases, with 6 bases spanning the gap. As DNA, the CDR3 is TGTGCCAGTAGGTTTTCCAATCAGCCCCAGCATTTT. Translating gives CASRFSNQPQHF.

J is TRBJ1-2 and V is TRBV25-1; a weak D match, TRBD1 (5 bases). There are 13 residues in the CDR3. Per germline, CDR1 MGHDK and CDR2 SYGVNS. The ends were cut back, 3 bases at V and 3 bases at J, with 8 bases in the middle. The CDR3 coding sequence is TGTGCCAGCAGTGACCGGGGGGACTATGGCTACACCTTC. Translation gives CASSDRGDYGYTF.

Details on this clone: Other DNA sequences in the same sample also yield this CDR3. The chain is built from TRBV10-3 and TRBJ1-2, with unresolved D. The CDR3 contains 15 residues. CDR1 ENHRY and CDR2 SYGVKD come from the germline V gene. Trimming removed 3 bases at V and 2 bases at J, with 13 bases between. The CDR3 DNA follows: TGTGCCATCAGTGAATCCCCGGGATACAACTATGGCTACACCTTC. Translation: CAISESPGYNYGYTF.

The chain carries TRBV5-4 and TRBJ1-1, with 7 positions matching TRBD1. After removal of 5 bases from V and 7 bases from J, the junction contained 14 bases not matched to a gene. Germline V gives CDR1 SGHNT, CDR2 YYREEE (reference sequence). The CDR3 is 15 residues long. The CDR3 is CASRQLDRAPFEAFF. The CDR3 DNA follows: TGTGCCAGCAGGCAGCTAGACAGGGCCCCTTTTGAAGCTTTCTTT.

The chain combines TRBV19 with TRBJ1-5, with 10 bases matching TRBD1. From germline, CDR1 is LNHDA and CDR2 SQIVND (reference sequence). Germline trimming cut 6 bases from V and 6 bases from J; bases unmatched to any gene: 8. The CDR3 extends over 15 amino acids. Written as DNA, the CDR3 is TGTGCCAGTAGCAACGACAGGGGGCAGAGTCAGCCCCAGCATTTT. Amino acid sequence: CASSNDRGQSQPQHF.

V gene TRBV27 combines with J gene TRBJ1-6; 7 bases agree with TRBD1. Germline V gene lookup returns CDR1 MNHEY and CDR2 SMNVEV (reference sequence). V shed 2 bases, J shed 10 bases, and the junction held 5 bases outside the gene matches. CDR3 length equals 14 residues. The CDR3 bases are TGTGCCAGCAGTTTAACAGGGGTCCAATCACCCCTCCACTTT. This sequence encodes CASSLTGVQSPLHF.

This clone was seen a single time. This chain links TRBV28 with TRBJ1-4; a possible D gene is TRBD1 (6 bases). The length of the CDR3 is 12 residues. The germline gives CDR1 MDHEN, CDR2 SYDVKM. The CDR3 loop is CAVGAANEKLFF. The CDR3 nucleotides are TGTGCGGTGGGGGCGGCTAATGAAAAACTGTTTTTT.

CDR3 in amino acids: CASSRTRQGYGYTF. CDR3 DNA: TGTGCCAGCAGCCGAACCAGACAGGGGTATGGCTACACCTTC. The chain uses TRBV14 and TRBJ1-2; TRBD1 matches at 8 bases. The ends lost 4 bases at V and 5 bases at J; junction bases unmatched: 6. This CDR3 has 14 residues. Germline V gene sequence: CDR1 SGHDN, CDR2 FVKESK.

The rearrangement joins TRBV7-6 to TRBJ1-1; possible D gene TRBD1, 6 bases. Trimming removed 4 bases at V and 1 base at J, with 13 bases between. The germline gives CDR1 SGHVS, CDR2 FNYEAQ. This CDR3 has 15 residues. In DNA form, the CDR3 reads TGTGCCAGCAGCTGGGACGGACAGTCGAACACTGAAGCTTTCTTT. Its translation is CASSWDGQSNTEAFF.